This is a list of T cell receptor beta chains from one sample in a study of regulatory T cells in long-lasting Graves disease. TCRdb processed the multiplex PCR reads anew with MiXCR; each CDR3 protein has one entry. The sample holds 700,000 or so distinct CDR3 sequences, about 30% seen once. Sequencing used peripheral blood mononuclear cells (PBMCs), obtained when the disease was refractory, from a patient treated with antithyroid drugs. The receptors stem from a female donor with Graves disease. The CDR3 runs from the conserved cysteine through the conserved F or W. A D gene is named only where the DNA matches it firmly. A clone size is listed for some rows: how often the clone was seen (once, few, many), or a class if it is expanded.

size,J,D,length,V,DNA,CDR3
few,TRBJ1-2,NA,15,TRBV6-1,TGTGCCAGCAGTGAAGATGTCATGGGGGCGGGGGGCTACACCTTC,CASSEDVMGAGGYTF
NA,TRBJ2-7,NA,13,TRBV4-1,TGCGCCAGCAGCCAAGGGTACGGCTACGAGCAGTACTTC,CASSQGYGYEQYF
NA,TRBJ1-4,TRBD1,14,TRBV20-1,TGCAGTGCTATGCCGGGACAGGGGGGAGAAAAACTGTTTTTT,CSAMPGQGGEKLFF
few,TRBJ2-1,NA,16,TRBV6-1,TGTGCCAGCAGTCCTGAGGCAGGGAACCTCTACAATGAGCAGTTCTTC,CASSPEAGNLYNEQFF
NA,TRBJ2-5,NA,16,TRBV12-5,TGTGCTAGTGGTTTTTCCGGCGGGACGGGACAAGAGACCCAGTACTTC,CASGFSGGTGQETQYF
NA,TRBJ2-7,TRBD1,16,TRBV3-1,TGTGCCAGCAGCCAAGAAGGACAGGGATGGGTCTACGAGCAGTACTTC,CASSQEGQGWVYEQYF
NA,TRBJ1-4,NA,14,TRBV13,TGTGCCAGCCTTCGACATCCGCCTAATGAAAAACTGTTTTTT,CASLRHPPNEKLFF
many,TRBJ1-1,NA,14,TRBV28,TGTGCCAGCAGTTTAAAGGCGGGATCCACTGAAGCTTTCTTT,CASSLKAGSTEAFF
NA,TRBJ1-2,TRBD1,11,TRBV19,TGTGCCAGTAAGGGGGCCTATGGCTACACCTTC,CASKGAYGYTF
NA,TRBJ2-7,NA,16,TRBV7-9,TGTGCCAGCAGCCCGCGGGGACAGAAGAGCTCCTACGAGCAGTACTTC,CASSPRGQKSSYEQYF
many,TRBJ1-1,TRBD1,14,TRBV12-3/TRBV12-4,TGTGCCAGCAGTCCCGGGACAGCCAAGGGTGAAGCTTTCTTT,CASSPGTAKGEAFF
few,TRBJ1-2,TRBD1,15,TRBV5-1,TGCGCCAGCAGCGTTACAGGGGCGCCTAACTATGGCTACACCTTC,CASSVTGAPNYGYTF
few,TRBJ1-1,NA,14,TRBV11-2,TGTGCCAGCAGCTTAGATCTAGGGGTCACTGAAGCTTTCTTT,CASSLDLGVTEAFF
NA,TRBJ1-4,NA,15,TRBV7-9,TGTGCCAGCAGCTTAGTCCCGGGGAGTAATGAAAAACTGTTTTTT,CASSLVPGSNEKLFF
few,TRBJ1-6,NA,14,TRBV6-2/TRBV6-3,TGTGCCAGCAGTTTCCGGACGGAAAATTCACCCCTCCACTTT,CASSFRTENSPLHF
NA,TRBJ1-1,TRBD1,15,TRBV7-9,TGTGCCAGCAGCTTTGGGACAGGTGGGGACACTGAAGCTTTCTTT,CASSFGTGGDTEAFF
many,TRBJ2-5,TRBD2,17,TRBV2,TGTGCCAGCAGCTTTAGCGGGAGCCTACAAATACAAGAGACCCAGTACTTC,CASSFSGSLQIQETQYF
many,TRBJ1-5,NA,15,TRBV3-1,TGTGCCAGCAGCCAAGATCCTCGGGCGATCCAGCCCCAGCATTTT,CASSQDPRAIQPQHF
NA,TRBJ1-1,TRBD1,13,TRBV29-1,TGCAGCGTGGGGACAGGACCAAACACTGAAGCTTTCTTT,CSVGTGPNTEAFF
few,TRBJ1-6,NA,15,TRBV5-1,TGCGCCAGCAGCTTGGAGGGACAACTTAATTCACCCCTCCACTTT,CASSLEGQLNSPLHF
few,TRBJ1-1,NA,12,TRBV30,TGTGCCTGGAGTCCCTCGGACTTTGCGACTTTCTTT,CAWSPSDFATFF
NA,TRBJ1-2,NA,18,TRBV7-9,TGTGCCAGCAGCCACCCGGGAGATCGGGGGTCGGTCGACTATGGCTACACCTTC,CASSHPGDRGSVDYGYTF
NA,TRBJ1-6,NA,15,TRBV12-3/TRBV12-4,TGTGCCAGCAGTCGAGTGGAGTTGGGGTATTCACCCCTCCACTTT,CASSRVELGYSPLHF
NA,TRBJ2-7,NA,11,TRBV14,TGTGCCAGCAGCCAGTGGAACGAGCAGTACTTC,CASSQWNEQYF
NA,TRBJ2-2,NA,16,TRBV2,TGTGCCAGCAGGTCGGGGATCACCTCGAACACCGGGGAGCTGTTTTTT,CASRSGITSNTGELFF
NA,TRBJ1-5,NA,15,TRBV19,TGTGCCAGTAGTATAGTTGGGTTCGGCAATCAGCCCCAGCATTTT,CASSIVGFGNQPQHF
NA,TRBJ1-1,TRBD1,15,TRBV6-1,TGTGCCAGCAGTGAAGAGGGGAGGAGGGGGCCGAGGGGGATCTTT,CASSEEGRRGPRGIF